What follows describes a single T cell receptor beta chain. This specimen comes from a study of metastatic and nonmetastatic thyroid tumors. Study overall: Malignant thyroid and benign thyroid patients provided blood and tumor or nodule tissue whose repertoires were compared.

Patients underwent thyroid surgery, and none had received any treatment before it. As originally analysed: The study's classifier, a distant-metastasis tool for papillary thyroid cancer, was built using CDR3 differences across clinicopathological groups. TCRdb re-called clones from the PCR reads using MiXCR. What appears here as the V and J calls and clone size reflects TCRdb's work, not the paper's. The profile covers more than 70,000 clones, with roughly 8.6% appearing a single time and approximately 10% taken by the ten largest. Germline lookup yields CDR1 GTSNPN and CDR2 SVGIG (reference sequence). This CDR3 spans 13 amino acids. V lost 2 bases and J lost 9, with 14 bases in between.

The chain links TRBV30 to TRBJ1-5, with D perhaps TRBD1 (5 bases). The sample comprised blood. The origin of this receptor is a female donor with papillary thyroid cancer or a benign thyroid nodule (not recorded which). Some clones in this sample may be carry-over from other donors' samples. The CDR3 coding sequence is TGTGCCTGGAGTCCAGGGCAGCGTCGGCCCCAGCATTTT. Translated, it gives CAWSPGQRRPQHF.